The 2 T cell receptor beta chains presented below share a single source sample, sequenced in a study of blood T cell repertoires in COVID-19 (dated by TCRdb to about 2020). The library came from the immunoSEQ multiplex PCR assay. The table comes from immuneACCESS by way of TCRdb, which keeps in-frame sequences with V and J called. Part of the clones is missing from these tables; in studies checked, under half for an unresolved V gene and the rest for unknown reasons. This sample lists 150,000 to 200,000 clones; approximately 95% were detected once. The top ten clonotypes cover around 2% of the sample. Specimen: peripheral blood. These receptors all stem from a woman aged 60-75 years with COVID-19, enrolled during active disease.

The chain links TRBV12-5 to TRBJ2-5; D remains unclear. Germline V gene sequence: CDR1 LGHNT, CDR2 FRNRAP. The V gene lost 5 bases and the J gene lost 2 bases, with 6 bases spanning the gap. The CDR3 totals 12 residues. CDR3 residues: CASGREQETQYF. The CDR3 DNA sequence: TGTGCTAGTGGTCGCGAACAAGAGACCCAGTACTTC.

The gene calls are TRBV6-6 and TRBJ1-1; D perhaps matches TRBD1 (6 bases). CDR1 is MNHNY, CDR2 SVGAGI, per germline (reference sequence). Trimming removed 6 bases from V and 0 bases from J, with 11 bases in between. The CDR3 is made up of 14 amino acids. The CDR3 loop reads CASRSDSLNTEAFF. CDR3 coding DNA: TGTGCCAGCAGATCGGACAGCTTGAACACTGAAGCTTTCTTT.